Below, 11 T cell receptor beta chains from the same sample are listed, as sequenced in a study of cytomegalovirus exposure and HLA in healthy donors. The PCR was carried out with 60 Vbeta primers and 13 Jbeta primers. Using immunoSEQ multiplex PCR, the repertoire was profiled, and TCRdb retains in-frame clones only, with some absent. This listing includes fewer than 85,000 clones. Input material: PBMCs. These receptors all come from a female donor in good health and CMV-seropositive.

J is TRBJ1-4 and V is TRBV4-3, with 7 nucleotides matching TRBD1. The trim removed 0 bases at V and 4 bases at J, leaving 5 bases unmatched. CDR3 length: 16 amino acids. The V gene's germline CDR1 is LGHNA and CDR2 YSLEER. CDR3 bases: TGCGCCAGCAGCCAAGATTGGGGGACAGTTAATGAAAAACTGTTTTTT. It codes for CASSQDWGTVNEKLFF.

This clone ranks as medium-sized in terms of frequency. The chain couples TRBV7-6 to TRBJ2-1; possible D gene TRBD1, 5 bases. Trimming removed 2 bases from V and 7 bases from J, with 15 bases in between. Per the germline V gene, CDR1 is SGHVS and CDR2 is FNYEAQ. This CDR3 comprises 15 residues. The CDR3 region has the DNA TGTGCCAGCAGCTTATGGTCACAGGCCGTAAATGAGCAGTTCTTC. Protein product: CASSLWSQAVNEQFF.

The chain uses TRBV5-1 and TRBJ2-5; D may be TRBD2 (6 bases). V lost 5 bases and J lost 0, with 11 bases in between. There are 14 residues in the CDR3. Germline V gene data show CDR1 as SGHRS and CDR2 as YFSETQ. The CDR3 spells CASRSRTNQETQYF. The CDR3 bases are TGCGCCAGCAGGAGCAGGACTAACCAAGAGACCCAGTACTTC. The variable domain in full, with the rest retrieved from reference TRBV5-1 and TRBJ2-5, is KAGVTQTPRYLIKTRGQQVTLSCSPISGHRSVSWYQQTPGQGLQFLFEYFSETQRNKGNFPGRFSGRQFSNSRSEMNVSTLELGDSALYLCASRSRTNQETQYFGPGTRLLVL.

The rearrangement links TRBV28 to TRBJ2-7, with no clear D. Trimming removed 1 base from V and 4 bases from J, with 5 bases in between. Germline V CDR1 and CDR2: MDHEN, SYDVKM. This CDR3 has 12 amino acids. CDR3 residues: CASSLLVYEQYF. The CDR3 DNA follows: TGTGCCAGCAGTTTATTAGTTTACGAGCAGTACTTC.

The rearrangement joins TRBV7-2 to TRBJ2-7; TRBD2 matches at 15 bases. V shed 2 bases and J 6 bases; nucleotides not matched to a gene: 8. This CDR3 is built from 17 residues. CDR1 and CDR2 from the germline V gene are SGHTA and FQGNSA. The CDR3 nucleotides read TGTGCCAGCAGCTTACAAGGGACTAGCGGGAGGTCGGGCGAGCAGTACTTC. This encodes CASSLQGTSGRSGEQYF.

The rearrangement uses TRBV29-1 and TRBJ2-1; 7 positions agree with TRBD2. Looked up from germline, CDR1 is SQVTM and CDR2 is ANQGSEA. V gave up 4 bases and J gave up 8 bases; unmatched junction bases: 11. The CDR3 is 14 residues long. CDR3 residues: CSVGSGGRWYEQFF. CDR3 nucleotides: TGCAGCGTTGGGTCTGGCGGGAGATGGTATGAGCAGTTCTTC.

The chain is built from TRBV6-5 and TRBJ1-1; D gene ambiguous. The CDR3 covers 15 residues. Trimming shortened V by 0 bases and J by 0 bases, and 8 bases separated the two germline ends. CDR1 is MNHEY, CDR2 SVGAGI, per germline. In DNA form, the CDR3 reads TGTGCCAGCAGTTACTCGATACCGGTGAACACTGAAGCTTTCTTT. This gives the protein CASSYSIPVNTEAFF.

The genes are TRBV7-9 and TRBJ1-6, with 10 bases identical to TRBD1. The CDR3 is made up of 16 amino acids. Germline V gene data show CDR1 as SEHNR and CDR2 as FQNEAQ (reference sequence). J was trimmed by 7 bases and V by 5 bases; bases with no gene match: 8. In DNA form, the CDR3 reads TGTGCCAGCAGCGACTTGGACAGGGGGGTAAATTCACCCCTCCACTTT. Translation: CASSDLDRGVNSPLHF. Full variable domain (outside the CDR3, taken from reference TRBV7-9 and TRBJ1-6): DTGVSQNPRHKITKRGQNVTFRCDPISEHNRLYWYRQTLGQGPEFLTYFQNEAQLEKSRLLSDRFSAERPKGSFSTLEIQRTEQGDSAMYLCASSDLDRGVNSPLHFGNGTRLTVT.

V usage is TRBV11-2 and J usage is TRBJ2-7; 7 bases map to TRBD2. The germline V gene encodes CDR1 SGHAT and CDR2 FQNNGV. Unmatched junction bases numbered 13, after V lost 5 bases and J lost 3 bases. The CDR3 has 16 residues. CDR3 in DNA: TGTGCCAGCAGCCTAGCTATAAGCGGGATTAACTACGAGCAGTACTTC. Translated: CASSLAISGINYEQYF.

The CDR3 sequence: CASSLIGEQYF. CDR3 nucleotide sequence: TGTGCCAGCAGCTTAATCGGCGAGCAGTACTTC. The chain uses TRBV7-9 and TRBJ2-7, with D unresolved. The V end was cut by 2 bases, the J end by 6 bases, with 5 bases between. The CDR3 length is 11 residues. CDR1 is SEHNR and CDR2 is FQNEAQ in the germline V gene (reference sequence).

The chain is built from TRBV28 and TRBJ2-7; the match to TRBD1 covers 7 bases. Germline V gives CDR1 MDHEN, CDR2 SYDVKM. The CDR3 has 15 amino acids. Trimming at V came to 4 bases and at J to 0 bases, leaving 6 bases not matched to a gene. CDR3 sequence (DNA): TGTGCCAGCAGTTCCGGGACAGCAAGCTCCTACGAGCAGTACTTC. It encodes CASSSGTASSYEQYF.